The sequence of this TCR beta chain was determined in a study of Ad26.COV2.S vaccination and SARS-CoV-2 variants (dated by TCRdb to about 2021). At the level of the whole study: Donors in the vaccine arm were drawn from COV1001, a multicentre, randomized, double-blind, placebo-controlled phase I-IIa trial testing Ad26.COV2.S in healthy adults. TCRbeta repertoire sequencing was used to assess the specificity and breadth of SARS-CoV-2-reactive T cell receptors after Ad26.COV2.S vaccination. Blinding of investigators to trial group allocation was maintained during experiments and outcome assessment. The TCR-sequenced set comprised approximately 32 samples: around 20 Ad26.COV2.S vaccine recipients, 5 placebo recipients and 8 SARS-CoV-2 convalescent individuals. Ad26.COV2.S was given intramuscularly at 5x10^10 or 1x10^11 viral particles, as a single shot or as two shots 56 days apart. Trial participants were randomized into five groups of five: low-dose or high-dose Ad26.COV2.S given once or twice, or placebo on both occasions.

What the treatment or condition label conveys for this sample: 15 to 20 received Ad26.COV2.S at low or high dose, single or two shots; 5 received placebo; per-sample allocation not given. Repertoires of vaccine and placebo recipients were sequenced from samples taken on day 63 after the first injection. Between 29 July and 7 August 2020, Cohort 1b enrolled approximately 26 adults aged 18-55 years at one site in Boston, USA. Ad26.COV2.S consisted of a replication-incompetent adenovirus type 26 vector by which a prefusion-stabilized SARS-CoV-2 spike protein from the original Wuhan strain was expressed. About this clone itself: Its recognized antigen is unknown. No base quality values were provided; no much bigger clone lies one nucleotide off.

Study-level results and caveats: Ad26.COV2.S recipients had higher spike-specific TCR breadth than placebo recipients (P = 0.0014). Vaccine and placebo recipients had similar non-spike TCR breadth, a finding consistent with the vaccine containing only spike. After vaccination, substantial breadth of spike-specific CD8+ and CD4+ T cell responses was reported. Comparing responses between vaccine doses or regimens was not something the study was powered to do. According to the authors, total T cell responses may have been underestimated by the TCR breadth and depth analyses.

The immunoSEQ Assay was used to sequence TCRbeta CDR3 regions. After extraction, genomic DNA underwent amplification by bias-controlled multiplex PCR, followed by high-throughput sequencing. The authors processed their data as follows. To quantify the absolute abundance of each unique TCRbeta CDR3 region, sequences were collapsed and filtered. Usable DNA was measured by amplifying reference genes present in all nucleated cells, and TCRbeta template counts were normalized to that usable DNA to estimate T cell fraction. Repertoire TCRs were annotated as SARS-CoV-2-specific by exact matching of V gene, CDR3 amino acid sequence and J gene to a known reactive TCR set. The reference SARS-CoV-2 TCR set came from MIRA and was filtered for enrichment in COVID-19-positive ImmuneCODE repertoires, removing public or cross-reactive TCRs. Based on the MIRA antigens, annotated TCRs were further analysed at the level of specific ORF or position within ORF. Breadth was defined as annotated unique rearrangements over total unique productive rearrangements; depth was the summed frequency of those rearrangements. Two-sided Wilcoxon rank-sum tests were applied when comparing TCR breadth between groups. In its TCRdb copy, this immuneACCESS table keeps in-frame sequences only and misses some clones. Where compared with another copy, unresolved V genes explain less than half of these, and the others have no known cause. For V, J and clone size, that table is used; D and trimming come from the DNA. The sample records under 400,000 clones, around 90% of which are singletons. The top ten constitute 3.4% of the sample.

Specimen: peripheral blood, collected in a trial of Ad26.COV2.S vaccine versus placebo. This TCR derives from a person aged 18-65 years who received the Ad26.COV2.S COVID-19 vaccine or a placebo.

CDR3 sequence: CASSLVNWRDSMNTEAFF. The sequence in DNA is TGTGCCAGCAGCTTAGTCAACTGGAGAGACAGTATGAACACTGAAGCTTTCTTT. The chain links TRBV11-2 with TRBJ1-1; perhaps TRBD1 is the D gene, with 5 bases matching. The germline V gene provides CDR1 SGHAT and CDR2 FQNNGV. Cut back by 1 base and 0 bases, the V and J ends lie 18 bases apart. The CDR3 has 18 amino acids, counting the end cysteine and phenylalanine. Of the read, only the CDR3 DNA is kept; its 54 bases are in frame from base 1.